This TCR beta chain was profiled in a study of cytomegalovirus exposure and HLA in healthy donors. The PCR contained 60 Vbeta and 13 Jbeta primers. Repertoires were generated with immunoSEQ multiplex PCR, while TCRdb's copy carries only in-frame clones and drops some. Of approximately 110,000 clones listed, around 67% are singletons. The V end lost 0 bases, the J end lost 7 bases, and 5 bases lay between the germline ends. The CDR3 totals 13 residues. Germline-derived CDR1 and CDR2 are SGHNT and YYREEE (reference sequence). Input material: PBMCs. The chain employs TRBV5-4 and TRBJ1-6; no clear D. This TCR derives from a man between 60 and 70 years old in good health and CMV-seropositive. CDR3 in amino acids: CASSLGANSPLHF. The CDR3 coding sequence is TGTGCCAGCAGCTTGGGGGCAAATTCACCCCTCCACTTT.